The TCR beta chain described here comes from a study of T cells after yellow fever vaccination. TCRdb passed the 5' RACE reads through MiXCR, listing each CDR3 protein once. The top ten clones hold roughly 3% of a sample with approximately 180,000 distinct CDR3 sequences, approximately 6% of them seen once. CDR1 SNHLY and CDR2 FYNNEI come from the germline V gene. The CDR3 sequence is 15 residues long. Trimming cost V 4 bases and J 1 base, with 13 bases left between them. This clonotype was detected only a few times. The sample here was CD4+ T cells sorted from PBMCs, taken on the day of the first yellow fever vaccination. The source is a man in his late teens or twenties who received the YFV17D yellow fever vaccine. The chain links TRBV2 to TRBJ2-5, with D perhaps TRBD2 (6 bases). This CDR3 reads CASSVFSGVQETQYF. CDR3 coding DNA: TGTGCCAGCAGTGTTTTTAGCGGAGTCCAAGAGACCCAGTACTTC.